This T cell receptor beta chain was retrieved from a study of T cell clonality in common variable immunodeficiency. The CDR3 has 14 amino acids. V lost 1 base and J lost 1, with 10 bases in between. Per germline, CDR1 DFQATT and CDR2 SNEGSKA (reference sequence). This clone was observed many times. The sequenced fragment ends 3 residues before the CDR3 boundary, so the rest is inferred from the germline J gene. Sequenced by immunoSEQ multiplex PCR; TCRdb stores in-frame clones only, minus some. This sample carries roughly 42,000 clones, none of them present only once. This sequence was found in a person between 18 and 70 years old in good health. The chain links TRBV20-1 to TRBJ2-5; maybe TRBD2 (6 bases). Sequencing was performed on peripheral blood mononuclear cells. The CDR3 spells CSARGSTSQETQYF. Incomplete CDR3 DNA: TGCAGTGCTAGAGGGTCGACTAGCCAAGAGACC.